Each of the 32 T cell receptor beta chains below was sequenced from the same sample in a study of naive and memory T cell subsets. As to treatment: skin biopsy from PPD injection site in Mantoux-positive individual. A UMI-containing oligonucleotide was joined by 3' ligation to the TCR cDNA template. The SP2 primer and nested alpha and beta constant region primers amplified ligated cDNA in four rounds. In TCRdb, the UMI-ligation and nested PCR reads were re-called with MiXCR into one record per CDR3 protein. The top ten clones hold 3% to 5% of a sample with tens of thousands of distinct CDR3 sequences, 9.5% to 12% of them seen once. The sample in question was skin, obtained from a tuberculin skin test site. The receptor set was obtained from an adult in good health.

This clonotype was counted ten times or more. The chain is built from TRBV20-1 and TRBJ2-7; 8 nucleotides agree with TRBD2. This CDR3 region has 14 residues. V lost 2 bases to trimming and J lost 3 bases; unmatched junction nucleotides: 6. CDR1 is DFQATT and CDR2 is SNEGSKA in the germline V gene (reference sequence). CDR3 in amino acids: CSARLAGEFYEQYF. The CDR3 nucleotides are TGCAGTGCTAGACTAGCGGGTGAATTCTACGAGCAGTACTTC.

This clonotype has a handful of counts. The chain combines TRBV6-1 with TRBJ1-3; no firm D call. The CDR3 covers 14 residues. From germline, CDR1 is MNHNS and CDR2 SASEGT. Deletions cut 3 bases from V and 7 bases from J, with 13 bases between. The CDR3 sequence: CASSETVSWNTIYF. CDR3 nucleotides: TGTGCCAGCAGTGAGACCGTCTCCTGGAACACCATATATTTT.

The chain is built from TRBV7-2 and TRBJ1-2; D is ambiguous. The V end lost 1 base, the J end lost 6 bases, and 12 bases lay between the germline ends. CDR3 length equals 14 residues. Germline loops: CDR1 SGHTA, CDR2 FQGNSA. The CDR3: CASSLEGMSNGYTF. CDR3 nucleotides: TGTGCCAGCAGCTTAGAGGGCATGTCAAATGGCTACACCTTC.

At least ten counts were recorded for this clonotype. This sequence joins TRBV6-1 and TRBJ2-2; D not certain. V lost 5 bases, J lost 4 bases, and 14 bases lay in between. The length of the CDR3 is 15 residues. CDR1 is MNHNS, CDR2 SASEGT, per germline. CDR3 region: CASSQSYRVTGELFF. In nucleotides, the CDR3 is TGTGCCAGCAGTCAAAGCTACCGGGTCACCGGGGAGCTGTTTTTT.

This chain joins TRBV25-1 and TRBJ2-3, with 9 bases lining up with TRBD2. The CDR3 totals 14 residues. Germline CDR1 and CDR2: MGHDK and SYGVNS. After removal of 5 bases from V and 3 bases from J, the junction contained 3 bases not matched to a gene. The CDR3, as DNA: TGTGCCAGCAGTCATAGCGGGAGTACAGATACGCAGTATTTT. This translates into CASSHSGSTDTQYF.

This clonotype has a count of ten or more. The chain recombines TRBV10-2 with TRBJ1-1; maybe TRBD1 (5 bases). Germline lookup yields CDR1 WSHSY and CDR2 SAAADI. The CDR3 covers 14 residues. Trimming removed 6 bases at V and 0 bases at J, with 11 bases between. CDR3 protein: CASRRGGLNTEAFF. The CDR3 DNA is TGCGCCAGCAGAAGGGGAGGGTTGAACACTGAAGCTTTCTTT.

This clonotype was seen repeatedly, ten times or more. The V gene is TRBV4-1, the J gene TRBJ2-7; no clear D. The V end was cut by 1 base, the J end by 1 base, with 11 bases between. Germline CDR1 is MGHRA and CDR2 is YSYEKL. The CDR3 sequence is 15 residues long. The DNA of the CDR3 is TGCGCCAGCAGCCAAGGAGAGGACGGATCCTACGAGCAGTACTTC. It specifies CASSQGEDGSYEQYF.

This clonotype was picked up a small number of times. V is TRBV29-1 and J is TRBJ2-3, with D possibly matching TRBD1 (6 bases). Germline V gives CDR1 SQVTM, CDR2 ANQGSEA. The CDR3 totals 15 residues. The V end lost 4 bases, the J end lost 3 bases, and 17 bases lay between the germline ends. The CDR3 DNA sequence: TGCAGCGTTGTGGGGGCGGGCAGGGCGACAGATACGCAGTATTTT. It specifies CSVVGAGRATDTQYF.

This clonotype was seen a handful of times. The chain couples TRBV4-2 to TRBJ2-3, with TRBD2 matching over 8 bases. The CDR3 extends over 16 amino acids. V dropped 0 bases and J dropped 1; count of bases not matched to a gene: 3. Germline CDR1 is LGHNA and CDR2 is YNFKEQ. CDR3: CASSQEFGGGTDTQYF. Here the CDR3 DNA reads TGTGCCAGCAGCCAAGAGTTCGGGGGGGGCACAGATACGCAGTATTTT.

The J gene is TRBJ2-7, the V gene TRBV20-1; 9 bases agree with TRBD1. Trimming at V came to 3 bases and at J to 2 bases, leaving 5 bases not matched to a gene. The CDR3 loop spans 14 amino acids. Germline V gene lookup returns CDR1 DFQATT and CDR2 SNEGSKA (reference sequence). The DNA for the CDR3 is TGCAGTGCTAGTCCGGGGACAGGGACCTACGAGCAGTACTTC. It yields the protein CSASPGTGTYEQYF.

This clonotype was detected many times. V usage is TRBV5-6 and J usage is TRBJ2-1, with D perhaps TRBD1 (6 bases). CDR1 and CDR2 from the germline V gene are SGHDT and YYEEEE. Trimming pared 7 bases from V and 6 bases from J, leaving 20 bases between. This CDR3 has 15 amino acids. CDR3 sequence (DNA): TGTGCCAGCTGCCGTCGGCCACAAGGGGGCAATGAGCAGTTCTTC. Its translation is CASCRRPQGGNEQFF.

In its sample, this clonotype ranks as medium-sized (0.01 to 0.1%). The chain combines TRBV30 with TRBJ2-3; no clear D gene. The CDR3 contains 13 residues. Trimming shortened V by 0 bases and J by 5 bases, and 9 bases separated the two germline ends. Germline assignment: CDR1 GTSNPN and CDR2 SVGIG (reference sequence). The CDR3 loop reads CAWSVRVRDTQYF. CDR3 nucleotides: TGTGCCTGGAGTGTACGGGTCCGAGATACGCAGTATTTT.

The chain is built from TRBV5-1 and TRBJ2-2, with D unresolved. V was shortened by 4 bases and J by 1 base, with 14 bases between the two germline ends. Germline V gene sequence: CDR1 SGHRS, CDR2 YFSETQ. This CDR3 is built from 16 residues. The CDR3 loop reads CASSLDFTRNTGELFF. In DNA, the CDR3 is TGCGCCAGCAGCCTTGACTTCACAAGGAACACCGGGGAGCTGTTTTTT. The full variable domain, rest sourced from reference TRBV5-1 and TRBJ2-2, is KAGVTQTPRYLIKTRGQQVTLSCSPISGHRSVSWYQQTPGQGLQFLFEYFSETQRNKGNFPGRFSGRQFSNSRSEMNVSTLELGDSALYLCASSLDFTRNTGELFFGEGSRLTVL.

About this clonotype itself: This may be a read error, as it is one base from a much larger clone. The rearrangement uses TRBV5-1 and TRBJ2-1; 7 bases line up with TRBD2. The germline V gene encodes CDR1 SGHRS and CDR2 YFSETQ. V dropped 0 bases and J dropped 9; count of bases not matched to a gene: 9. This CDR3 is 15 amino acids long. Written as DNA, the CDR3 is TGCGCCAGCAGCTTGGATATCGTGGGGGGGAGTGAGCAGTTCTTC. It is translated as CASSLDIVGGSEQFF. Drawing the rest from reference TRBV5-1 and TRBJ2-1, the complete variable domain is KAGVTQTPRYLIKTRGQQVTLSCSPISGHRSVSWYQQTPGQGLQFLFEYFSETQRNKGNFPGRFSGRQFSNSRSEMNVSTLELGDSALYLCASSLDIVGGSEQFFGPGTRLTVL.

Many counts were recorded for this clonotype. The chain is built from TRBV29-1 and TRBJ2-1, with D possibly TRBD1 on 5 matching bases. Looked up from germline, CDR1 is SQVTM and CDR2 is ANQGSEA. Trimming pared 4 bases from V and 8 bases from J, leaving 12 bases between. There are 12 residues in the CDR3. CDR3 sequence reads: CSVVVRADEQFF. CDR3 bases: TGCAGCGTTGTTGTCAGGGCCGATGAGCAGTTCTTC.

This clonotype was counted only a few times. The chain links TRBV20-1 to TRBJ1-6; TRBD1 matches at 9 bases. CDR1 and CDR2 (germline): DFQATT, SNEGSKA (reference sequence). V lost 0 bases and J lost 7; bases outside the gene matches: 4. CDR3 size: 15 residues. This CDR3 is CSAREGTGTNSPLHF. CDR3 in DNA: TGCAGTGCTAGAGAAGGGACAGGGACCAATTCACCCCTCCACTTT.

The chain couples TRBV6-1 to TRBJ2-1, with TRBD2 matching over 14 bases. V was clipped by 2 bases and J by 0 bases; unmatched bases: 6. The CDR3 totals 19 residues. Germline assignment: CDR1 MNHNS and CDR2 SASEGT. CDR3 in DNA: TGTGCCAGCAGTGAATGGGGGACTAGCGGGGGATACTCCTACAATGAGCAGTTCTTC. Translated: CASSEWGTSGGYSYNEQFF.

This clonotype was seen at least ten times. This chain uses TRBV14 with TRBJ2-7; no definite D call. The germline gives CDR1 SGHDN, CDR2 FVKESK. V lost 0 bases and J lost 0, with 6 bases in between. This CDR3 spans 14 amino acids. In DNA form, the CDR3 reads TGTGCCAGCAGCCAAGAACAGACCTCCTACGAGCAGTACTTC. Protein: CASSQEQTSYEQYF. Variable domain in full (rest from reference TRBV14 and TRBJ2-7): EAGVTQFPSHSVIEKGQTVTLRCDPISGHDNLYWYRRVMGKEIKFLLHFVKESKQDESGMPNNRFLAERTGGTYSTLKVQPAELEDSGVYFCASSQEQTSYEQYFGPGTRLTVT.

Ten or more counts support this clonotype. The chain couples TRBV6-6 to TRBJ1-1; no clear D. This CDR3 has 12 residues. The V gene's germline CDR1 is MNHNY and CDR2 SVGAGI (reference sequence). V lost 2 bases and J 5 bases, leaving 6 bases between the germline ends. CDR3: CASSYEQTEAFF. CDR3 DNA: TGTGCCAGCAGTTACGAGCAGACTGAAGCTTTCTTT.

The CDR3: CASSETGNYGYTF. The CDR3 bases are TGTGCCAGCAGTGAAACAGGGAACTATGGCTACACCTTC. The chain uses TRBV6-4 and TRBJ1-2; possible D gene TRBD1, 6 bases. Germline values: CDR1 MRHNA, CDR2 SNTAGT. Trimming took 3 bases from V and 2 from J, leaving 7 bases between them. The CDR3 is 13 amino acids.

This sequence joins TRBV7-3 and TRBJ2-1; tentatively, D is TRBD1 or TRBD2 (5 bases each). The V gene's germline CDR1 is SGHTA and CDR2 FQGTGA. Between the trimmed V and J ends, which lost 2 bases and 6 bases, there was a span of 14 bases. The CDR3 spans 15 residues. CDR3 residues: CASSLGGTTFNEQFF. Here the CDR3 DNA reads TGTGCCAGCAGCTTAGGGGGTACGACGTTCAATGAGCAGTTCTTC.

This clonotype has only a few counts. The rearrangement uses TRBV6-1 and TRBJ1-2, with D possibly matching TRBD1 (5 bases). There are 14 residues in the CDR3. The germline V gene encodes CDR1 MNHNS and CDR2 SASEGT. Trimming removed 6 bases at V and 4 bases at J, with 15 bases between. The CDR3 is CASRQGTGFYGYTF. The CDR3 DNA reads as TGTGCCAGCAGGCAGGGTACGGGATTCTATGGCTACACCTTC.

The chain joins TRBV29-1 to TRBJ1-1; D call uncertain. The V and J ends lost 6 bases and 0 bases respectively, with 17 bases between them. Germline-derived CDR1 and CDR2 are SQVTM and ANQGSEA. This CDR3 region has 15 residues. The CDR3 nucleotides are TGCAGCGTAGACTCGGATTACGGGTTGAACACTGAAGCTTTCTTT. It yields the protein CSVDSDYGLNTEAFF.

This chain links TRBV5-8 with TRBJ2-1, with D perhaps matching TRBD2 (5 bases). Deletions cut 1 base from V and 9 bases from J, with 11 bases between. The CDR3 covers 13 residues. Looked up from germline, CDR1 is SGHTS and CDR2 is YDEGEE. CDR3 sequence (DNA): TGTGCCAGCAGCTTGATTAACCGGGGTGAGCAGTTCTTC. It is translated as CASSLINRGEQFF.

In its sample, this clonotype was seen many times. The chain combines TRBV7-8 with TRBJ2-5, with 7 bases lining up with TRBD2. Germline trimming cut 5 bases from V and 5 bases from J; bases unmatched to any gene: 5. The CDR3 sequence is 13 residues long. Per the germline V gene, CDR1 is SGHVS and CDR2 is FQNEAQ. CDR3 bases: TGTGCCAGCAGCCGCGGGGGAGGGGAGACCCAGTACTTC. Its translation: CASSRGGGETQYF.

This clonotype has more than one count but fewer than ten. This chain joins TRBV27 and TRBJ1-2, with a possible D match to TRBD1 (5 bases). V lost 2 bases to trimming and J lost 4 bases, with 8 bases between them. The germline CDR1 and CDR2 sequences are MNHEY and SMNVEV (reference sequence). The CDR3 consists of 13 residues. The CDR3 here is CASSLEGAYGYTF. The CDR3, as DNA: TGTGCCAGCAGTTTAGAAGGGGCCTATGGCTACACCTTC.

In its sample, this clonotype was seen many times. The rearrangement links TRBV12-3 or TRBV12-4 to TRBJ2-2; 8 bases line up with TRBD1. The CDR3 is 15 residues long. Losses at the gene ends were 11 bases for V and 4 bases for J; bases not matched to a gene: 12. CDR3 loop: CASDSPGGPTGELFF. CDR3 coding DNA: TGTGCCTCGGACTCCCCAGGGGGCCCCACCGGGGAGCTGTTTTTT.

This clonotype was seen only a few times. In DNA, the CDR3 is TGTGCCAGCAGCTTAAGGGGGTCACCGGCTAATGAAAAACTGTTTTTT. It codes for CASSLRGSPANEKLFF. This chain joins TRBV4-2 and TRBJ1-4; a weak D match, TRBD1 (6 bases). The CDR3 has 16 residues. The V end lost 5 bases, the J end lost 3 bases, and 16 bases lay between the germline ends. Germline V gives CDR1 LGHNA, CDR2 YNFKEQ.

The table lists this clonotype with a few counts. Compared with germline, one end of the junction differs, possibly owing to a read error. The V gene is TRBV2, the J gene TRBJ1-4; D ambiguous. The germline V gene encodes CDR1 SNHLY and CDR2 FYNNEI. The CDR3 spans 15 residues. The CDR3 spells CASSGGPATNGKLFF. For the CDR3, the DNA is TGTGCCAGCAGTGGCGGACCCGCAACTAATGGAAAACTGTTTTTT.

The CDR3 sequence is CSSDGHGQLGYGYTF. The CDR3, as DNA: TGCAGCTCAGACGGGCATGGCCAACTAGGCTATGGCTACACCTTC. The V gene is TRBV29-1, the J gene TRBJ1-2; D unresolved. V was clipped by 8 bases and J by 4 bases, with 23 bases between them. CDR3 length: 15 residues. Germline V CDR1 and CDR2: SQVTM, ANQGSEA.

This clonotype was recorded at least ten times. CDR3 loop: CATSTGYNEQFF. DNA for the CDR3: TGTGCCACCTCGACTGGATACAATGAGCAGTTCTTC. V usage is TRBV28 and J usage is TRBJ2-1; D gene ambiguous. Trimming pared 10 bases from V and 4 bases from J, leaving 11 bases between. CDR1 and CDR2 (germline): MDHEN, SYDVKM. The CDR3 is 12 residues long.

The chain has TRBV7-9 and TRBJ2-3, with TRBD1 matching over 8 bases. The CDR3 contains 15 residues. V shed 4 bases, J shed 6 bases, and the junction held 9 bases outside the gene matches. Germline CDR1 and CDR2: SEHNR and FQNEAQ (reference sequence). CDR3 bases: TGTGCCAGCAGCTCCCTAAGACAGGGGACCGATACGCAGTATTTT. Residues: CASSSLRQGTDTQYF.